The 28 T cell receptor beta chains below come from one sample, sequenced in a study of blood T cell repertoires in COVID-19. Libraries were prepared by immunoSEQ multiplex PCR; TCRdb keeps only in-frame clonotypes and omits some of them. The data show under 250,000 clones, with more than 65% seen just once and 3.5% to 4% held by the top ten. The material sequenced was peripheral blood. The receptor set was obtained from a woman over 75 with acute or convalescent COVID-19.

This chain connects TRBV6-5 to TRBJ1-2; possible D gene TRBD1, 6 bases. V was trimmed by 6 bases and J by 4 bases, leaving 9 bases between them. The germline V gene encodes CDR1 MNHEY and CDR2 SVGAGI. The CDR3 is made up of 12 amino acids. The CDR3 loop is CASRQDSYGYTF. CDR3 coding DNA: TGTGCCAGCAGACAGGACAGCTATGGCTACACCTTC.

J is TRBJ1-4 and V is TRBV24-1; TRBD1 is a possible D gene (6 bases). Looked up from germline, CDR1 is KGHDR and CDR2 is SFDVKD. The V and J ends lost 7 bases and 8 bases respectively, with 19 bases between them. The CDR3 is 15 residues long. The CDR3 here is CATRGFAGDVEKLFF. CDR3 coding DNA: TGTGCCACCAGGGGTTTCGCAGGGGACGTCGAAAAACTGTTTTTT.

This clone was seen a few times. This sequence joins TRBV13 and TRBJ1-5; D uncertain. The CDR3 has 13 amino acids. Germline assignment: CDR1 PRHDT and CDR2 FYEKMQ (reference sequence). V dropped 5 bases and J dropped 2 bases, with 7 bases sitting between them. The CDR3 DNA is TGTGCCAGCAGCCGGGTGGGCAATCAGCCCCAGCATTTT. It codes for CASSRVGNQPQHF.

The chain is built from TRBV21-1 and TRBJ2-7; the table gives TRBD1 as D, unverified against the DNA. TRBV21-1 is a recognized pseudogene. This CDR3 comprises 14 residues. CDR3 loop: CASSKAQGYYEQYF. The CDR3 DNA is TGTGCCAGCAGCAAAGCGCAGGGGTACTACGAGCAGTACTTC.

This rearrangement joins TRBV9 to TRBJ2-3; 9 bases map to TRBD2. CDR1 is SGDLS, CDR2 YYNGEE, per germline. CDR3 size: 16 residues. The trim removed 0 bases at V and 6 bases at J, leaving 8 bases unmatched. The DNA of the CDR3 is TGTGCCAGCAGCGTAGCATCAGCGGGGGGCGGTGATACGCAGTATTTT. Its protein product is CASSVASAGGGDTQYF. Based on the CDR3 plus reference TRBV9 and TRBJ2-3, the full variable domain is DSGVTQTPKHLITATGQRVTLRCSPRSGDLSVYWYQQSLDQGLQFLIQYYNGEERAKGNILERFSAQQFPDLHSELNLSSLELGDSALYFCASSVASAGGGDTQYFGPGTRLTVL.

The chain carries TRBV29-1 and TRBJ1-2; TRBD1 matches at 8 bases. CDR1 and CDR2 from the germline V gene are SQVTM and ANQGSEA. The trim removed 2 bases at V and 4 bases at J, leaving 9 bases unmatched. This CDR3 contains 15 residues. CDR3 coding DNA: TGCAGCGTTGAAACGGCGGACAGGGCCTTCTATGGCTACACCTTC. Residues: CSVETADRAFYGYTF.

A single count supports this clone. This chain joins TRBV6-1 and TRBJ2-1, with 9 bases fitting TRBD2. The CDR3 loop spans 16 amino acids. The V segment lost 4 bases and the J segment 5 bases; nucleotides outside the gene matches: 9. CDR1 is MNHNS, CDR2 SASEGT, per germline. CDR3 amino acids: CASSGLAGGLDNEQFF. The CDR3 nucleotides read TGTGCCAGCAGTGGTCTGGCGGGGGGGCTGGACAATGAGCAGTTCTTC.

In the case of this clone: Other DNA sequences in the same sample also yield this CDR3. The rearrangement joins TRBV7-9 to TRBJ1-5, with D possibly being TRBD1 (5 bases). V lost 5 bases, J lost 4 bases, and 9 bases lay in between. Germline-derived CDR1 and CDR2 are SEHNR and FQNEAQ (reference sequence). The CDR3 runs 13 residues. The CDR3: CASSRGGNQPQHF. The CDR3 DNA reads as TGTGCCAGCAGCCGGGGGGGAAATCAGCCCCAGCATTTT.

The rearrangement uses TRBV7-9 and TRBJ2-7, with 8 bases fitting TRBD2. V lost 5 bases and J lost 4; bases outside the gene matches: 7. The CDR3 contains 14 residues. Germline lookup yields CDR1 SEHNR and CDR2 FQNEAQ (reference sequence). As DNA, the CDR3 is TGTGCCAGCAGCCCTCGGGGGGGGCAATACGAGCAGTACTTC. It encodes CASSPRGGQYEQYF.

The chain joins TRBV6-1 to TRBJ1-4, with a weak D call TRBD1 (6 bases). The CDR3 is 16 residues long. Germline V gene data show CDR1 as MNHNS and CDR2 as SASEGT. Trimming removed 0 bases at V and 10 bases at J, with 18 bases between. CDR3 coding DNA: TGTGCCAGCAGTGAAGCGCCTCTCAGGGGACGGGCAAAACTGTTTTTT. Translation: CASSEAPLRGRAKLFF.

This clone was observed a handful of times. The rearrangement uses TRBV7-2 and TRBJ1-3; no clear D. CDR3 length: 15 amino acids. The germline V gene encodes CDR1 SGHTA and CDR2 FQGNSA. Trimming pared 4 bases from V and 0 bases from J, leaving 10 bases between. The chain's CDR3 is CASSSTANSGNTIYF. Here the CDR3 DNA reads TGTGCCAGCAGCTCCACAGCTAACTCTGGAAACACCATATATTTT.

This sequence joins TRBV5-6 and TRBJ1-3; D unclear. Trimming left V 1 base short and J 0 bases short, with 8 bases between. The CDR3 is 15 amino acids. Looked up from germline, CDR1 is SGHDT and CDR2 is YYEEEE. CDR3 sequence: CASSLRRSSGNTIYF. CDR3 sequence (DNA): TGTGCCAGCAGCTTGAGACGGAGCTCTGGAAACACCATATATTTT.

The rearrangement joins TRBV19 to TRBJ1-4, with D tentatively TRBD1 (6 bases). The germline V gene encodes CDR1 LNHDA and CDR2 SQIVND (reference sequence). V was clipped by 3 bases and J by 7 bases, with 15 bases between them. The CDR3 has 15 amino acids. CDR3 coding DNA: TGTGCCAGTAGTATGGTGGTTGCAGGGGCTGAAAAACTGTTTTTT. Protein product: CASSMVVAGAEKLFF.

This sequence joins TRBV9 and TRBJ1-5, with a tentative D call TRBD1 (6 bases). CDR1 and CDR2 from the germline V gene are SGDLS and YYNGEE. The V end lost 4 bases, the J end lost 1 base, and 12 bases lay between the germline ends. CDR3 length equals 15 residues. As DNA, the CDR3 is TGTGCCAGCAGCCGGGACACTCAGAGCAATCAGCCCCAGCATTTT. It specifies CASSRDTQSNQPQHF.

This clone was recorded once. The V and J genes are TRBV11-3 and TRBJ2-1; 8 bases agree with TRBD2. Germline assignment: CDR1 SGHNT and CDR2 YENEEA. The CDR3 runs 13 residues. Trimming removed 7 bases from V and 7 bases from J; junction bases left unmatched: 6. The CDR3 bases are TGTGCCAGCACCCGAGCGGGGGCGAATGAGCAGTTCTTC. Protein product: CASTRAGANEQFF.

The chain recombines TRBV6-1 with TRBJ1-6, with D possibly being TRBD1 (6 bases). The CDR3 runs to 15 residues. Germline assignment: CDR1 MNHNS and CDR2 SASEGT. Trimming stripped 1 base from V and 5 bases from J, with 9 bases between. The CDR3 region has the DNA TGTGCCAGCAGTGAAGGACAGGTCGATAATTCACCCCTCCACTTT. Its protein product is CASSEGQVDNSPLHF.

V usage is TRBV2 and J usage is TRBJ2-3, with TRBD2 matching over 7 bases. V was pared by 1 base and J by 4 bases, with 2 bases of the junction left unmatched. Germline assignment: CDR1 SNHLY and CDR2 FYNNEI. This CDR3 has 14 amino acids. CDR3 nucleotides: TGTGCCAGCAGTGAAGGGCTAGCGGCAGATACGCAGTATTTT. It codes for CASSEGLAADTQYF.

This chain links TRBV5-1 with TRBJ2-1; 9 bases align to TRBD1. Germline V gene data show CDR1 as SGHRS and CDR2 as YFSETQ. Trimming removed 2 bases from V and 2 bases from J; junction bases left unmatched: 2. This CDR3 contains 15 residues. CDR3 sequence: CASSFTGGPYNEQFF. The CDR3 DNA sequence: TGCGCCAGCAGCTTTACAGGGGGCCCCTACAATGAGCAGTTCTTC.

The chain employs TRBV6-5 and TRBJ2-4, with D possibly TRBD1 on 5 matching bases. Trimming cost V 6 bases and J 6 bases, with 9 bases left between them. Germline V gene data show CDR1 as MNHEY and CDR2 as SVGAGI. This CDR3 has 12 amino acids. CDR3 region: CASRNDRNIQYF. The DNA of the CDR3 is TGTGCCAGCAGAAACGACAGAAACATTCAGTACTTC.

Written as DNA, the CDR3 is TGTGCCATCAGTGAGTCTCGGGGTCCTGCAGCTTTCTTT. This codes for CAISESRGPAAFF. The chain has TRBV10-3 and TRBJ1-1; D uncertain. Germline-derived CDR1 and CDR2 are ENHRY and SYGVKD. This CDR3 region has 13 residues. The V gene lost 0 bases and the J gene lost 10 bases, with 12 bases spanning the gap.

This chain uses TRBV7-3 with TRBJ2-2; 9 nucleotides agree with TRBD2. Germline CDR1 is SGHTA and CDR2 is FQGTGA. V lost 2 bases and J lost 7; bases outside the gene matches: 5. The CDR3 loop spans 15 amino acids. CDR3 bases: TGTGCCAGCAGCTTACTAGCGGGGTCTGGCGGGGAGCTGTTTTTT. Translated: CASSLLAGSGGELFF.

The chain carries TRBV19 and TRBJ1-5; D ambiguous. V was shortened by 1 base and J by 9 bases, with 13 bases between the two germline ends. Germline CDR1 and CDR2: LNHDA and SQIVND (reference sequence). This CDR3 region has 14 residues. The CDR3 is CASSIGRSTGPQHF. The CDR3 nucleotides are TGTGCCAGTAGTATAGGCCGGTCAACGGGGCCCCAGCATTTT.

The CDR3 sequence: CASSYSWGRGQETQYF. The CDR3 coding sequence is TGTGCCAGCAGTTACTCCTGGGGGAGGGGTCAAGAGACCCAGTACTTC. The chain recombines TRBV6-5 with TRBJ2-5; 7 bases match TRBD2. Unmatched junction bases numbered 6, after V lost 0 bases and J lost 2 bases. The CDR3 runs 16 residues. The germline V gene encodes CDR1 MNHEY and CDR2 SVGAGI.

The chain employs TRBV5-1 and TRBJ2-3; D perhaps matches TRBD1 (6 bases). Germline V gene lookup returns CDR1 SGHRS and CDR2 YFSETQ. Trimming stripped 2 bases from V and 2 bases from J, with 9 bases between. The length of the CDR3 is 14 residues. CDR3 amino acids: CASSLQGSTDTQYF. CDR3 bases: TGCGCCAGCAGCTTACAGGGATCCACAGATACGCAGTATTTT.

The chain employs TRBV6-5 and TRBJ1-2; D is undetermined. In germline, CDR1 is MNHEY, CDR2 SVGAGI. The CDR3 runs to 11 residues. The V end lost 4 bases, the J end lost 3 bases, and 3 bases lay between the germline ends. This CDR3 reads CASSFDYGYTF. CDR3 sequence (DNA): TGTGCCAGCAGTTTCGACTATGGCTACACCTTC.

The V and J genes are TRBV6-6 and TRBJ1-2; 8 bases match TRBD1. Germline CDR1 and CDR2: MNHNY and SVGAGI (reference sequence). This CDR3 spans 13 amino acids. V shed 2 bases, J shed 7 bases, and the junction held 3 bases outside the gene matches. CDR3 nucleotide sequence: TGTGCCAGCAGTTACCAGGGGGCAAGTGGCTACACCTTC. Protein product: CASSYQGASGYTF.

The chain uses TRBV10-3 and TRBJ1-1; D may be TRBD1 (6 bases). The CDR3 covers 15 residues. The germline V gene has CDR1 ENHRY and CDR2 SYGVKD. Trimming left V 3 bases short and J 1 base short, with 12 bases between. The CDR3 protein is CAISDGGLSNTEAFF. In DNA, the CDR3 is TGTGCCATCAGTGACGGGGGGCTCTCGAACACTGAAGCTTTCTTT.

V and J are TRBV24-1 and TRBJ2-1; no clear D gene. The germline gives CDR1 KGHDR, CDR2 SFDVKD. Trimming removed 2 bases from V and 2 bases from J, with 12 bases in between. There are 16 residues in the CDR3. The CDR3 bases are TGTGCCACCAGTGATTCTAGTCCTAGAGCCTACAATGAGCAGTTCTTC. As protein: CATSDSSPRAYNEQFF.